This T cell receptor beta chain was found in a study of blood T cell repertoires in COVID-19 (TCRdb year 2020). With regard to the full study: Collaborator samples came from the United States, Italy and Spain and covered acute and convalescent phases of COVID-19. The material from the prospective study consisted of cDNA or gDNA derived from T cells, B-cell-depleted T cells, or PBMCs. Subjects who had been exposed to COVID-19, were actively infected with it, or had recovered from it provided the deeply sampled blood TCRbeta repertoires that made up the dataset. The repertoires were released in a freely available public database meant as a resource for research on the immune response to SARS-CoV-2. The samples were drawn from two sources: the first 160 participants of the ongoing ImmuneRACE study, and 1,200 or so subjects contributed by 6 global collaborators. A de-identified subject ID, COVID-19 status, age in years and sex were almost always included in the sample metadata. Where available, HLA class I and class II types were obtained from metadata supplied by the sample provider rather than from assay-based typing. Study-wide findings and limitations: The amount of clinical and demographic metadata varied by source and participant and was provided uncurated.

This clone was detected once. Its antigen specificity is not known. The record has no base qualities; no much larger clone is one base away. TCRbeta CDR3 regions were amplified from genomic DNA using the immunoSEQ Assay, a bias-controlled multiplex PCR. Per the source publication's procedure: Within the assay, amplification of reference gene primers was used to estimate how many nucleated cells each sample contained. Sequence reads were collapsed and filtered to measure the absolute abundance of every unique TCRbeta CDR3 rearrangement. Productive Simpson clonality was computed per sample as the square root of Simpson's diversity index over productive rearrangements. Drawn from immuneACCESS, this table holds only the in-frame rearrangements with V and J called that TCRdb kept. Clones are partly lost; checked studies trace under half to an unresolved V gene and leave the rest unexplained. V and J calls and clone size are as listed in that table; D and trimming were resolved from the DNA. Present in this sample are 130,000 to 150,000 clones, around nine tenths of which were seen just once. Together, the top ten hold over 9.5% of the sample.

The V and J ends are trimmed by 4 bases and 3 bases, leaving 10 bases between them. Counted from cysteine to phenylalanine, this CDR3 has 14 amino acids. Only CDR3 DNA is held: 42 bases, read in frame from base 1. CDR1 is given as SGHRS and CDR2 as YFSETQ, both from the germline V gene. The collaborating institutions used their own protocols to collect whole blood in K2EDTA tubes. For TCRbeta analysis, collaborators shipped samples in one of three forms: frozen whole blood, isolated PBMCs, or DNA extracted from either of those sample types. The source of this sequence is a man aged 50-59 years with active or convalescent COVID-19. Here the chain combines TRBV5-1 and TRBJ2-2; a tentative D call is TRBD2 (6 bases match). Sequenced: peripheral blood. The CDR3 here reads CASSQGLDTGELFF. The nucleotides are TGCGCCAGCAGCCAGGGACTTGACACCGGGGAGCTGTTTTTT.